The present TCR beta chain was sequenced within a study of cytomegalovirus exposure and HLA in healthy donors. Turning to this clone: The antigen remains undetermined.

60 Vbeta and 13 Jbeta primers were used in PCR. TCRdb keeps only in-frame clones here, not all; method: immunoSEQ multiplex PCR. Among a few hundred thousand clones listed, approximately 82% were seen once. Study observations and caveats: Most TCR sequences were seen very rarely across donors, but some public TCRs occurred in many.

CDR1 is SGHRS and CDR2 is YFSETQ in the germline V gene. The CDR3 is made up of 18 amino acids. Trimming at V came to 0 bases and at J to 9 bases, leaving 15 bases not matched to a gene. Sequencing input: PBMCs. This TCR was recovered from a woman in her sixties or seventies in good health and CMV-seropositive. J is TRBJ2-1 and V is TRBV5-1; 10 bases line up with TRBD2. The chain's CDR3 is CASSLADKAGGLSGEQFF. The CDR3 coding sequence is TGCGCCAGCAGCTTGGCGGATAAAGCGGGAGGGCTTTCGGGTGAGCAGTTCTTC.